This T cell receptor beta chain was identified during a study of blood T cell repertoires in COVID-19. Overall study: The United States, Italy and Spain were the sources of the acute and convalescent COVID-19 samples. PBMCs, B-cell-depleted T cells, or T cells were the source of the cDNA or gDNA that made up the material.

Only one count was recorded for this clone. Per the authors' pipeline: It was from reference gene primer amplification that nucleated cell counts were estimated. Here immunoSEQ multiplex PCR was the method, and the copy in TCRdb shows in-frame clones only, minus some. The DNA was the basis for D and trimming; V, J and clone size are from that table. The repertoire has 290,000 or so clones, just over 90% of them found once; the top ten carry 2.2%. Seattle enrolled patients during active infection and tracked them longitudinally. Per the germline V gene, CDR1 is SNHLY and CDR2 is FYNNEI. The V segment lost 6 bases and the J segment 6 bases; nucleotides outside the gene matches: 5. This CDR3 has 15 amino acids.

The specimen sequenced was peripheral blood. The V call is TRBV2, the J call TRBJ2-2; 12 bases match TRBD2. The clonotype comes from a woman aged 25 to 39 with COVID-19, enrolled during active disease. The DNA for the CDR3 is TGTGCCAGCAGCCTAGCGGGAGGGTTGGCCGGGGAGCTGTTTTTT. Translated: CASSLAGGLAGELFF.